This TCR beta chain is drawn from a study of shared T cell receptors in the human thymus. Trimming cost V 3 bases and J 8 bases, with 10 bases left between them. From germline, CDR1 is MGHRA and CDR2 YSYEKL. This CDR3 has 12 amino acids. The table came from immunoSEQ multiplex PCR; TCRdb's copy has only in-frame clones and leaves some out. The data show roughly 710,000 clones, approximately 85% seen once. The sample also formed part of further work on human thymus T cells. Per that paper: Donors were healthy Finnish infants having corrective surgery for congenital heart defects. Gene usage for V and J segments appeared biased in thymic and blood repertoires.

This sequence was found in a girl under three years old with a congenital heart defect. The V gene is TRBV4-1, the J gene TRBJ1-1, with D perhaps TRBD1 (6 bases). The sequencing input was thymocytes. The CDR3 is CASSHGQTEAFF. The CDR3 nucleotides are TGCGCCAGCAGCCACGGACAGACCGAAGCTTTCTTT.